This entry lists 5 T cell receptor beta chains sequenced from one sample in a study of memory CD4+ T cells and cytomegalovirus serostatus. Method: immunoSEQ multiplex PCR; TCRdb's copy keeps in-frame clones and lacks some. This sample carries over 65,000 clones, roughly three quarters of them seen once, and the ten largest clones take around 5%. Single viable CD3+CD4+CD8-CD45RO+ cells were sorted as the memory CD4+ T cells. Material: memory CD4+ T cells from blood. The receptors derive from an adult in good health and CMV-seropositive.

Here the CDR3 DNA reads TGTGCCAGCTCACTCCCGACGGCGGCTGGTACCTACGAGCAGTACTTC. Translated, it gives CASSLPTAAGTYEQYF. V is TRBV18 and J is TRBJ2-7; D gene uncertain. CDR1 and CDR2 from the germline V gene are KGHSH and LQKENI. The CDR3 runs 16 residues. Trimming removed 4 bases from V and 2 bases from J, with 18 bases in between.

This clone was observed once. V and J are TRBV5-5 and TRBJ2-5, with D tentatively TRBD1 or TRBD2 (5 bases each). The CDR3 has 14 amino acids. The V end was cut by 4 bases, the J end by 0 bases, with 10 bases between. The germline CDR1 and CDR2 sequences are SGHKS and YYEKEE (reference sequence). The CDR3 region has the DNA TGTGCCAGCAGCCGGGACGGGTACCAAGAGACCCAGTACTTC. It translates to CASSRDGYQETQYF.

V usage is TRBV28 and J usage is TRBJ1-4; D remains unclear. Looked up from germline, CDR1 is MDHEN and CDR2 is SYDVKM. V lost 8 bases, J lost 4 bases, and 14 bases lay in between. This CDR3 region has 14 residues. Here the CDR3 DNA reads TGTGCCAGCCTCTCCCCCGGGTTTAATGAAAAACTGTTTTTT. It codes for CASLSPGFNEKLFF.

The CDR3 DNA reads TGTGCCAGCAGCTTTAGCGGGAGAGGGGGCAGGTTAAGTTACGCTGAAGCTTTCTTT. Amino acid sequence: CASSFSGRGGRLSYAEAFF. The chain carries TRBV5-8 and TRBJ1-1, with 7 bases that match TRBD1. V lost 2 bases, J lost 6 bases, and 22 bases stayed unmatched. The CDR3 is 19 residues long. Germline V gives CDR1 SGHTS, CDR2 YDEGEE.

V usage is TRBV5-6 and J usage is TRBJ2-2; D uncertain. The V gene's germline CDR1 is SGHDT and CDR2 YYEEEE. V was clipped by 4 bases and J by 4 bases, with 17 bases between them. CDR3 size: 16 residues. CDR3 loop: CASSTSRSRSTGELFF. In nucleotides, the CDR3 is TGTGCCAGCAGCACCTCCAGGAGTCGAAGCACCGGGGAGCTGTTTTTT.